This T cell receptor beta chain was recovered during a study of beta chain features in type 1 diabetes (dated by TCRdb to between 2018 and 2020). Broadly, across the study: Mean age, gender distribution, total cell number and subset yield did not differ between patients and healthy donors. Across all samples, almost 110 million sorted cells were examined, and cell number per subset correlated strongly with RNA yield. In the study, recently diagnosed type 1 diabetes patients and matched healthy donors were compared on the TCRB repertoires of their sorted circulating CD4+ T cell subsets. Naive and central memory subsets were obtained from all 30 or so donors, but regulatory and stem cell-like memory subsets were isolated from only 8 patients and 8 healthy donors.

This clone has more than one count but fewer than ten. It has no known antigen specificity. No per-base quality is available; no much larger clone lies one base away. Results the study describes overall, beyond this receptor: At VDJ recombination sites, patients with type 1 diabetes made fewer insertions and deleted more nucleotides, a pattern implying thymic rearrangement abnormalities. Naive, central memory and regulatory TCRB repertoires appeared to be more alike among patients than among healthy donors. Because cDNA was sequenced instead of genomic DNA, highly expressing activated cells could be over-represented, though the groups showed no difference in activation or CD3 levels. Because the HLA sub-analyses included only small numbers of individuals, any influence of HLA type on TCRB rearrangement was left unresolved. A moderate but significant shortening of TCRB CDR3 length was observed in type 1 diabetes patients in all four CD4+ subsets. Shorter templates might have been favored by PCR, but patient and control samples were amplified and corrected together, so both groups would have been affected equally by any skew.

The CDR3 spans 12 residues, from the cysteine through the phenylalanine. Of the read, only the CDR3 DNA is kept; its 36 bases are in frame from base 1. The germline V gene yields SGHRS for CDR1 and YFSETQ for CDR2. V and J lose 2 bases and 4 bases, and a span of 7 bases separates them. A single peripheral blood draw of 90 to 150 mL on average was collected from each donor into heparinised tubes. Naive, central memory, regulatory and stem cell-like memory CD4+ T cells were sorted on a BD FACSAria II using a panel including CD45RO, CCR7, CD25, CD127, CD95 and CD27. Every sorted population had a purity above 95%. Right away, PBMCs were isolated by Lymphoprep density gradient centrifugation and were stained directly, with no culture step. To minimize batch effects, samples were stained and sorted in pairs, one healthy donor with one patient per experiment. The entire isolated RNA was reverse transcribed using the High Capacity cDNA Reverse Transcription Kit, and thus expressed TCRB transcripts were sequenced. Deep immunoSEQ sequencing was applied to naive, central memory and regulatory T cell samples, giving an average of about 3.6 million total reads per sample. Sorted cells were lysed in RLT buffer, and RNA was extracted using DNase-treated RNeasy Micro or Mini kits according to cell number. To prevent cross-contamination, each cell subset was processed individually, whereas patient and healthy donor samples were processed jointly. The immunoSEQ multiplex PCR was used to amplify TCRB sequences from cDNA, generating 87-bp fragments that spanned the CDR3 region. The amplicons were sequenced using the Illumina HiSeq platform. In the original analysis: Synthetic template baselines were used to correct PCR bias computationally, reads within Hamming distance 2 were collapsed together, and singletons that could not be merged were discarded. Reads were aligned against IMGT to assign V, D and J genes, CDR3 length and insertions or deletions at six rearrangement sites. Within each subset, clonotype counts were normalized to sorted cell number, after which true diversity and Gini coefficients were computed with the tcR R package. The overlap coefficient, calculated on TCRB nucleotide sequences, was used to measure repertoire sharing. As a proxy for the pre-selection repertoire, out-of-frame TCRB sequences from naive cells were analyzed. TCRdb re-hosts the immuneACCESS table, in-frame sequences only. Its copies lack some clones; in the studies checked, an unresolved V gene accounts for under half of them, and the cause for the rest is not known. From that table come the V and J calls and clone size; the DNA was used to work out D and trimming. For this sample there are 500,000 to 650,000 clones; around 12% appear just once. The ten largest clones capture around 0.12% of the sample.

This TCR was sampled from a man aged 30 to 45 with type 1 diabetes. The chain joins TRBV5-1 to TRBJ2-7; the D gene assignment is ambiguous. The sample comprised naive CD4+ T cells from blood. The cell subset or site label here, explained by the study, means: true naive CD4+ T cells. The CDR3 region has the sequence CASSLTEYEQYF. Here is the DNA: TGCGCCAGCAGCTTAACGGAGTACGAGCAGTACTTC.